This is a list of T cell receptor beta chains from one sample in a study of cytomegalovirus exposure and HLA in healthy donors. Clones were sequenced by immunoSEQ multiplex PCR, and TCRdb holds only the in-frame ones, with some missing. In the table there are 250,000 or so clones, around 90% of which are singletons. The source material was PBMCs. These receptors were obtained from a woman between 18 and 30 years old in good health and CMV-seronegative. CDR3s include the opening cysteine and the closing phenylalanine or tryptophan. A D gene is named only where the DNA matches it firmly. Where a row states a size, it is once, few, many or the class of an expanded clone; other rows omit it.

length | D | size | J | V | DNA | CDR3
15 | - | - | TRBJ1-1 | TRBV6-1 | TGTGCCAGCAGTGAATGGGCAGGATTGAACACTGAAGCTTTCTTT | CASSEWAGLNTEAFF
17 | - | - | TRBJ1-4 | TRBV19 | TGTGCCAGTAGTATAGATCAAGGAGTAGGGGTCGACGAAAAACTGTTTTTT | CASSIDQGVGVDEKLFF
13 | - | - | TRBJ1-2 | TRBV10-2 | TGCGCCAGCAGTGAGCAGGGTGGTGGAGGCTACACCTTC | CASSEQGGGGYTF
14 | - | - | TRBJ2-2 | TRBV15 | TGTGCCACCAGCAGAGAGAGGGACACCGGGGAGCTGTTTTTT | CATSRERDTGELFF
16 | - | once | TRBJ2-1 | TRBV18 | TGTGCCAGCTCACCACCGGGACTTCGCCAATACAATGAGCAGTTCTTC | CASSPPGLRQYNEQFF
15 | TRBD2 | once | TRBJ2-7 | TRBV5-6 | TGTGCCAGCAGCGGCGGACTAGCGGACCCTTTGGAGCAGTACTTC | CASSGGLADPLEQYF
18 | TRBD2 | - | TRBJ2-3 | TRBV11-2 | TGTGCCAGCAGCTTAGGGACTAGCGGGGGGGCGTTCACAGATACGCAGTATTTT | CASSLGTSGGAFTDTQYF
14 | - | - | TRBJ1-2 | TRBV2 | TGTGCCATCCAAAAAAGCCGGGTGTTCTATGGCTACACCTTC | CAIQKSRVFYGYTF
13 | - | - | TRBJ1-1 | TRBV19 | TGTGCCAGTAACGGCAGGGAGGGGGCTGAAGCTTTCTTT | CASNGREGAEAFF
15 | TRBD1 | - | TRBJ1-3 | TRBV19 | TGTGCCAGTAGGCCGCGGACAGGGAGCGGAAACACCATATATTTT | CASRPRTGSGNTIYF
16 | TRBD2 | - | TRBJ2-3 | TRBV19 | TGTGCCAGTAGTCAATCCAGGACTAGCGGGGTCGATACGCAGTATTTT | CASSQSRTSGVDTQYF
16 | - | - | TRBJ2-6 | TRBV28 | TGTGCCAGCAGTCCCCTTCGGGGCTCTGGGGCCAACGTCCTGACTTTC | CASSPLRGSGANVLTF
16 | - | - | TRBJ2-1 | TRBV28 | TGTGCCAGCACCACAGGTCAGGCCAGCTCCTACAATGAGCAGTTCTTC | CASTTGQASSYNEQFF
13 | - | - | TRBJ2-1 | TRBV4-1 | TGCGCCAGCAGGGAGCACGGTCGTGATGAGCAGTTCTTC | CASREHGRDEQFF
16 | - | - | TRBJ2-1 | TRBV6-5 | TGTGCCAGCAGTTACTCGAGCGGAGAGACCTACAATGAGCAGTTCTTC | CASSYSSGETYNEQFF
16 | - | - | TRBJ1-3 | TRBV6-6 | TGTGCCAGCAGTCACCGAGGCACCACCTCTGGAAACACCATATATTTT | CASSHRGTTSGNTIYF
11 | TRBD1 | - | TRBJ1-1 | TRBV20-1 | TGCAGTGCCCGGGGACAGGGAAGAGCTTTCTTT | CSARGQGRAFF
16 | TRBD2 | - | TRBJ2-1 | TRBV15 | TGTGCCACCAGCAGAGTGCAGCGGGGGGGGTACAATGAGCAGTTCTTC | CATSRVQRGGYNEQFF
15 | TRBD2 | once | TRBJ2-7 | TRBV10-3 | TGTGCCATCAAGCGTAGCGGGGACAACTCCTACGAGCAGTACTTC | CAIKRSGDNSYEQYF
12 | - | - | TRBJ1-1 | TRBV28 | TGTGCCAGCAGTGGGAGCTGGACTGAAGCTTTCTTT | CASSGSWTEAFF
15 | - | - | TRBJ1-3 | TRBV29-1 | TGCAGCGTTGTAGGGGTGGCAGGGCCTGGAAACACCATATATTTT | CSVVGVAGPGNTIYF
16 | TRBD1 | - | TRBJ1-2 | TRBV16 | TGTGCCAGCAGCCAACCAATCTTCCAGGGGGCTTATGGCTACACCTTC | CASSQPIFQGAYGYTF
14 | - | once | TRBJ1-4 | TRBV27 | TGTGCCAGCAGTTTGGGGCCAACTAATGAAAAACTGTTTTTT | CASSLGPTNEKLFF
15 | - | - | TRBJ2-5 | TRBV28 | TGTGCCAGCAGTTTAGGGCGACAGCTCACAGAGACCCAGTACTTC | CASSLGRQLTETQYF
16 | - | - | TRBJ1-5 | TRBV28 | TGTGCCAGCAGTTTATTTTTGGGGGGGCAGGGACAGCCCCAGCATTTT | CASSLFLGGQGQPQHF
17 | TRBD1 | - | TRBJ1-4 | TRBV4-1 | TGCGCCAGCAGCCAAGCCAGGGCGGGACAGGGGTTTGAAAAACTGTTTTTT | CASSQARAGQGFEKLFF
15 | TRBD1 | - | TRBJ2-4 | TRBV28 | TGTGCCAGCAGTCACGATCCGGGACAGAAAAACATTCAGTACTTC | CASSHDPGQKNIQYF
15 | - | - | TRBJ2-1 | TRBV4-3 | TGCGCCAGCAGCCAGATACCCGACTCCCGGGGTGAGCAGTTCTTC | CASSQIPDSRGEQFF
18 | TRBD1 | - | TRBJ2-2 | TRBV9 | TGTGCCAGCAGGGCCGGGACAGGGGGCCACACGAACACCGGGGAGCTGTTTTTT | CASRAGTGGHTNTGELFF
17 | TRBD2 | few | TRBJ2-2 | TRBV28 | TGTGCCAGCAGGACTCCGGGACTAGCGGGGGGCGCCGGGGAGCTGTTTTTT | CASRTPGLAGGAGELFF
13 | - | - | TRBJ2-3 | TRBV14 | TGTGCCAGCAGCCTGCAGGGGACAGATACGCAGTATTTT | CASSLQGTDTQYF
13 | - | - | TRBJ1-6 | TRBV18 | TGTGCCAGCTCACCGGTTACGGATTCACCCCTCCACTTT | CASSPVTDSPLHF
15 | TRBD1 | - | TRBJ2-2 | TRBV2 | TGTGCCAGCAGTTTTGTGACAGGGGCCACCGGGGAGCTGTTTTTT | CASSFVTGATGELFF
13 | - | - | TRBJ1-1 | TRBV28 | TGTGCCAGCAGTGGCGGGCAGAACACTGAAGCTTTCTTT | CASSGGQNTEAFF
15 | TRBD1 | - | TRBJ2-3 | TRBV5-1 | TGCGCCAGCAGCCAACAGGGGATTAGCACAGATACGCAGTATTTT | CASSQQGISTDTQYF
15 | TRBD1 | - | TRBJ2-1 | TRBV4-1 | TGCGCCAGCAGCCCAACCGGGACAGCATACAATGAGCAGTTCTTC | CASSPTGTAYNEQFF
17 | - | - | TRBJ2-5 | TRBV9 | TGTGCCAGCAGCGTTGAGGCCCTAGGCCATGGTGGTAAGACCCAGTACTTC | CASSVEALGHGGKTQYF
13 | - | - | TRBJ2-1 | TRBV27 | TGTGCCACCCGTCCAGGGCCTTGGAATGAGCAGTTCTTC | CATRPGPWNEQFF
16 | TRBD2 | - | TRBJ2-3 | TRBV4-1 | TGCGCCAGCAGCCAAGAGAGCGGGGGGCCCGCAGATACGCAGTATTTT | CASSQESGGPADTQYF
17 | - | - | TRBJ1-3 | TRBV4-1 | TGCGCCAGCAGCCAAGATGAGGAGGGGCACTCTGGAAACACCATATATTTT | CASSQDEEGHSGNTIYF
13 | TRBD2 | - | TRBJ2-1 | TRBV11-3 | TGTGCCAGCAGCCGCTCGGGAGGGGATGAGCAGTTCTTC | CASSRSGGDEQFF
15 | - | - | TRBJ2-2 | TRBV19 | TGTGCCAGTAGTTTCCGGGATTTATACACCGGGGAGCTGTTTTTT | CASSFRDLYTGELFF
15 | TRBD1 | - | TRBJ2-1 | TRBV5-1 | TGCGCCAGCAGCCCCCCGGGACAGGGAATGCTTGGGGAGTTCTTC | CASSPPGQGMLGEFF